What follows are 10 T cell receptor beta chains derived from one specimen sequenced in a study of blood T cell repertoires in COVID-19. TCRdb's table, derived via immunoSEQ multiplex PCR, lists solely in-frame clones and lacks some. The sample lists 400,000 to 450,000 clones, about nine tenths occurring once. The sample consisted of peripheral blood. These TCRs come from a woman aged 25-40 years with active or convalescent COVID-19.

Only one count was recorded for this clone. The chain is built from TRBV6-4 and TRBJ1-1, with D possibly being TRBD1 (5 bases). CDR3 length: 13 residues. Germline V gene sequence: CDR1 MRHNA, CDR2 SNTAGT. V lost 6 bases to trimming and J lost 3 bases, with 11 bases between them. The CDR3 sequence is CASSAGLDTEAFF. Here the CDR3 DNA reads TGTGCCAGCAGCGCGGGACTTGACACTGAAGCTTTCTTT.

The rearrangement uses TRBV3-1 (or the pseudogene TRBV3-2) and TRBJ2-5, with D possibly matching TRBD1 (6 bases). With 4 bases removed from V and 7 bases from J, the gap between germline ends came to 13 bases. The CDR3 spans 13 residues. Germline-derived CDR1 and CDR2 are LGHDT and YNNKEL (reference sequence). The CDR3 loop is CASSLGHLGTQYF. CDR3 nucleotides: TGTGCCAGCAGCCTGGGACATCTCGGGACCCAGTACTTC.

The CDR3 nucleotides are TGTGCCAGCCGGGGGACAGGGGGCATCGGCTACACCTTC. This codes for CASRGTGGIGYTF. This chain uses TRBV9 with TRBJ1-2, with TRBD1 matching over 12 bases. CDR3 length: 13 amino acids. Germline CDR1 and CDR2: SGDLS and YYNGEE. V lost 7 bases and J lost 8; bases outside the gene matches: 6.

This chain uses TRBV19 with TRBJ1-1; 9 nucleotides match TRBD1. Unmatched junction bases numbered 5, after V lost 5 bases and J lost 1 base. CDR1 and CDR2 from the germline V gene are LNHDA and SQIVND (reference sequence). There are 15 residues in the CDR3. The CDR3, as DNA: TGTGCCAGTAGTCCCTCGGGACAGGGGAACACTGAAGCTTTCTTT. It is translated as CASSPSGQGNTEAFF.

This sequence joins TRBV5-6 and TRBJ1-2, with no clear D. This CDR3 comprises 14 residues. Trimming shortened V by 1 base and J by 5 bases, and 12 bases separated the two germline ends. Germline lookup yields CDR1 SGHDT and CDR2 YYEEEE. The chain's CDR3 is CASSLNYRDYGYTF. Written as DNA, the CDR3 is TGTGCCAGCAGCTTGAATTATAGAGATTATGGCTACACCTTC.

J is TRBJ2-1 and V is TRBV29-1; D unresolved. Deletions cut 0 bases from V and 7 bases from J, with 4 bases between. Per the germline V gene, CDR1 is SQVTM and CDR2 is ANQGSEA. The CDR3 runs 11 residues. The CDR3 sequence is CSVEDPNEQFF. The CDR3 DNA is TGCAGCGTTGAAGACCCGAATGAGCAGTTCTTC.

The chain combines TRBV23-1 with TRBJ2-5; 9 bases match TRBD1. TRBV23-1 is labeled an ORF, and its function is uncertain. The CDR3 has 18 residues. After removal of 7 bases from V and 5 bases from J, the junction contained 20 bases not matched to a gene. The DNA for the CDR3 is TGCGCCAGCACCAGAGGAGCAGCCGGGGACAGGGAGGGGGAGACCCAGTACTTC. Amino acid sequence: CASTRGAAGDREGETQYF.

The chain employs TRBV5-5 and TRBJ2-7, with D possibly being TRBD1 (5 bases). Germline values: CDR1 SGHKS, CDR2 YYEKEE (reference sequence). This CDR3 is built from 16 residues. V lost 0 bases, J lost 0 bases, and 13 bases lay in between. The CDR3 DNA is TGTGCCAGCAGCTTGGAACAGTGGGGCAACTCCTACGAGCAGTACTTC. It specifies CASSLEQWGNSYEQYF.

This sequence joins TRBV19 and TRBJ1-1; possibly TRBD1 for D (6 bases). Germline V CDR1 and CDR2: LNHDA, SQIVND (reference sequence). The ends were cut back, 3 bases at V and 6 bases at J, with 14 bases in the middle. This CDR3 spans 14 amino acids. The CDR3 spells CASSIQGNLAEAFF. The CDR3 bases are TGTGCCAGTAGTATCCAGGGGAACCTCGCTGAAGCTTTCTTT.

The V call is TRBV27, the J call TRBJ1-1; perhaps TRBD1 as D (6 bases). Germline CDR1 reads MNHEY; CDR2 reads SMNVEV (reference sequence). Trimming took 4 bases from V and 0 from J, leaving 15 bases between them. The CDR3 is made up of 16 amino acids. Written as DNA, the CDR3 is TGTGCCAGCAGTTCCCTGGCTCAGGGGCTGAACACTGAAGCTTTCTTT. This encodes CASSSLAQGLNTEAFF.